These 5 T cell receptor beta chains share one sample of origin, sequenced in a study of T cells in Graves' hyperthyroidism and ophthalmopathy. From RNA transcripts, TCR beta CDR3 regions were amplified. Carried out on the TCR CDR3, a first-round RT-PCR used the HTBI primer set. TCRdb reanalysed the multiplex PCR reads using MiXCR and keeps one entry per CDR3 protein. This table has hundreds of thousands of distinct CDR3 sequences, 12% to 15% appearing once. Sequences were obtained from blood. These TCRs come from a woman between 40 and 50 years old with Graves' hyperthyroidism.

This clonotype has ten or more counts. The V call is TRBV3-1, the J call TRBJ2-3; tentatively, D is TRBD1 (6 bases). Germline assignment: CDR1 LGHDT and CDR2 YNNKEL (reference sequence). CDR3 size: 15 residues. Trimming took 0 bases from V and 2 from J, leaving 9 bases between them. CDR3 in DNA: TGTGCCAGCAGCCAAGAAGGACAGTACACAGATACGCAGTATTTT. This codes for CASSQEGQYTDTQYF.

Comment on this clonotype: The final CDR3 position lacks the conserved phenylalanine or tryptophan, pointing to a likely read error. This chain joins TRBV18 and TRBJ2-1; 10 bases agree with TRBD2. The CDR3 is made up of 18 amino acids. The V gene's germline CDR1 is KGHSH and CDR2 LQKENI. Trimming at V came to 5 bases and at J to 0 bases, leaving 10 bases not matched to a gene. CDR3 loop: CASSSGLAVISSYNEQFS. The CDR3 DNA reads TGTGCCAGCTCATCCGGACTAGCGGTTATCAGCTCCTACAATGAGCAGTTCTCC.

This clonotype was found many times. The chain combines TRBV7-2 with TRBJ2-3, with D perhaps matching TRBD2 (5 bases). The V and J ends lost 2 bases and 10 bases respectively, with 13 bases between them. The V gene's germline CDR1 is SGHTA and CDR2 FQGNSA. This CDR3 has 13 residues. CDR3 in amino acids: CASSLIERDSQYF. The CDR3 DNA sequence: TGTGCCAGCAGCTTAATTGAACGGGATTCGCAGTATTTT.

This clonotype has a count of ten or more. V usage is TRBV9 and J usage is TRBJ2-7; D call uncertain. Germline V gene sequence: CDR1 SGDLS, CDR2 YYNGEE. The ends were cut back, 2 bases at V and 2 bases at J, with 8 bases in the middle. This CDR3 contains 13 residues. The CDR3 DNA is TGTGCCAGCAGCGTCGACCCTACCTACGAGCAGTACTTC. Its translation is CASSVDPTYEQYF.

This chain connects TRBV6-1 to TRBJ1-5, with D maybe TRBD1 (5 bases). The CDR3 runs to 16 residues. Trimming shortened V by 8 bases and J by 2 bases, and 19 bases separated the two germline ends. In germline, CDR1 is MNHNS, CDR2 SASEGT. CDR3 in amino acids: CASVPGGSPGNQPQHF. The CDR3 DNA follows: TGTGCCAGCGTCCCCGGGGGGTCTCCGGGCAATCAGCCCCAGCATTTT.